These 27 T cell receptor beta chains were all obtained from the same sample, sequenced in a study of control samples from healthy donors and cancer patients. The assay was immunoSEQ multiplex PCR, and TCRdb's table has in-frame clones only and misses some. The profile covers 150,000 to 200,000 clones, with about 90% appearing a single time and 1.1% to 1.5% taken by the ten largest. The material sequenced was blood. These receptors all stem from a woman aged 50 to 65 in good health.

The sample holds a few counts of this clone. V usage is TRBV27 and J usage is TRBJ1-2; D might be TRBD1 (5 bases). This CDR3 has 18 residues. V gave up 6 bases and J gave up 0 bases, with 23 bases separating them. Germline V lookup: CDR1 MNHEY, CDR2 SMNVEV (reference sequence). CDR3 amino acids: CASRIFAFPGPTNYGYTF. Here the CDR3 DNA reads TGTGCCAGCAGAATTTTTGCCTTTCCGGGACCGACTAACTATGGCTACACCTTC.

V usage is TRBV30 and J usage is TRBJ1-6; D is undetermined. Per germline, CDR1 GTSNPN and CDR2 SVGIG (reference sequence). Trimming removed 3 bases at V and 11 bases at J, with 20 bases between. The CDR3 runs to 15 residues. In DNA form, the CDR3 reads TGTGCCTGGAGCAGAAGAGATTTAGAGGGTGCACCCCTCCACTTT. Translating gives CAWSRRDLEGAPLHF.

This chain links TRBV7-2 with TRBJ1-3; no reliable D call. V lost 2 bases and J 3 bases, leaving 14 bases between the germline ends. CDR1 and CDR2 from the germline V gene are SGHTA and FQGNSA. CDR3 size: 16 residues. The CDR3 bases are TGTGCCAGCAGCTTAATTCCAGTTGGTGTTGGAAACACCATATATTTT. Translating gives CASSLIPVGVGNTIYF. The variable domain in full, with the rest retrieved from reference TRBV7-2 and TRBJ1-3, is GAGVSQSPSNKVTEKGKDVELRCDPISGHTALYWYRQSLGQGLEFLIYFQGNSAPDKSGLPSDRFSAERTGGSVSTLTIQRTQQEDSAVYLCASSLIPVGVGNTIYFGEGSWLTVV.

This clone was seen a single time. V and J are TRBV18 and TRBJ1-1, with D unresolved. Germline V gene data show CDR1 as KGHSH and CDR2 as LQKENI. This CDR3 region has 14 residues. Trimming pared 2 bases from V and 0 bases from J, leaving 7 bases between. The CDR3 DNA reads TGTGCCAGCTCACCAGTCCAGTTGAACACTGAAGCTTTCTTT. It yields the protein CASSPVQLNTEAFF.

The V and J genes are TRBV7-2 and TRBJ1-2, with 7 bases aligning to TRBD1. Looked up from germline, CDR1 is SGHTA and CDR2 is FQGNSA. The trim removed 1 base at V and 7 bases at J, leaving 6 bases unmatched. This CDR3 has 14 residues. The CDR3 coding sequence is TGTGCCAGCAGCTTAGGACAGGGAACAACTGGCTACACCTTC. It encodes CASSLGQGTTGYTF.

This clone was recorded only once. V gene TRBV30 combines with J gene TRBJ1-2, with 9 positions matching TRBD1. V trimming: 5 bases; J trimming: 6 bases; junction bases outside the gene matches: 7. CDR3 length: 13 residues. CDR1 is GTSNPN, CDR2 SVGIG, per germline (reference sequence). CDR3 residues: CAWEQGALHGYTF. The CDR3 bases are TGTGCCTGGGAACAGGGGGCGTTACATGGCTACACCTTC. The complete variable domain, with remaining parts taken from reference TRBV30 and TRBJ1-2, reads SQTIHQWPATLVQPVGSPLSLECTVEGTSNPNLYWYRQAAGRGLQLLFYSVGIGQISSEVPQNLSASRPQDRQFILSSKKLLLSDSGFYLCAWEQGALHGYTFGSGTRLTVV.

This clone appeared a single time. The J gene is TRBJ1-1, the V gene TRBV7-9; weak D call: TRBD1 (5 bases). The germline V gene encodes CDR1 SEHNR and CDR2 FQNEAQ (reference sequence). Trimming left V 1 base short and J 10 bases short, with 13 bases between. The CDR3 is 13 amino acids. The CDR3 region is CASSLVTVGSAFF. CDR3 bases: TGTGCCAGCAGCTTAGTGACAGTAGGTTCAGCTTTCTTT. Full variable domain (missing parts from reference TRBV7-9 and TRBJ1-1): DTGVSQNPRHKITKRGQNVTFRCDPISEHNRLYWYRQTLGQGPEFLTYFQNEAQLEKSRLLSDRFSAERPKGSFSTLEIQRTEQGDSAMYLCASSLVTVGSAFFGQGTRLTVV.

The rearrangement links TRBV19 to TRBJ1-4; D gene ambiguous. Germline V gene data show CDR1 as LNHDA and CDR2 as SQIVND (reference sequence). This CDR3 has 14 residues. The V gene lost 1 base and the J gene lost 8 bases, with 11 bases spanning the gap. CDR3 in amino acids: CASSIGGGREKLFF. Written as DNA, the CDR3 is TGTGCCAGTAGTATAGGGGGAGGGAGAGAAAAACTGTTTTTT.

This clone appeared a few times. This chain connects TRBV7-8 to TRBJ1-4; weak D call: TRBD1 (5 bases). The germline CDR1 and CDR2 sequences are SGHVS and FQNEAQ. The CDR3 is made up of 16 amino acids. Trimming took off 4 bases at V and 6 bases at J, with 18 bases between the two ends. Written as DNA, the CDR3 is TGTGCCAGCAGCTCCCAATACTCGGGGCCTTATGAAAAACTGTTTTTT. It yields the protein CASSSQYSGPYEKLFF.

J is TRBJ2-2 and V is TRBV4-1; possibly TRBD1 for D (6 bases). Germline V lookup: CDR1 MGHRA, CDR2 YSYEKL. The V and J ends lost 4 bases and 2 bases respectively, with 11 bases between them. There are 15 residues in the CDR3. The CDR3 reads CASSLWTENTGELFF. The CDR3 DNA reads TGCGCCAGCAGCCTTTGGACAGAAAACACCGGGGAGCTGTTTTTT.

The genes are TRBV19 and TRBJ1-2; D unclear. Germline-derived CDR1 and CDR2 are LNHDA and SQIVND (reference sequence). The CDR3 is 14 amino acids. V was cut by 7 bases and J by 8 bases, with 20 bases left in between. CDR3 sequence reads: CASTAQVLIGGYTF. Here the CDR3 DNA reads TGTGCCAGTACCGCCCAAGTGCTAATAGGGGGCTACACCTTC.

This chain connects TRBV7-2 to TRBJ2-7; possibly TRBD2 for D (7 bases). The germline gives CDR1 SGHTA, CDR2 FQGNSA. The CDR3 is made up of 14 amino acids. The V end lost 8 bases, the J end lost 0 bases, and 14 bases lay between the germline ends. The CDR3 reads CASRTRGTSYEQYF. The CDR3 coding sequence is TGTGCCAGCCGGACTAGGGGGACCTCCTACGAGCAGTACTTC.

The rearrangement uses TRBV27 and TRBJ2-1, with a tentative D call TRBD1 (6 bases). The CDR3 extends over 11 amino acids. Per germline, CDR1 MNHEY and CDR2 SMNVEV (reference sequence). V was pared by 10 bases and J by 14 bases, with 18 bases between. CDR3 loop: CATTKTGIEFF. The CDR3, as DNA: TGTGCCACTACAAAAACAGGGATCGAGTTCTTC.

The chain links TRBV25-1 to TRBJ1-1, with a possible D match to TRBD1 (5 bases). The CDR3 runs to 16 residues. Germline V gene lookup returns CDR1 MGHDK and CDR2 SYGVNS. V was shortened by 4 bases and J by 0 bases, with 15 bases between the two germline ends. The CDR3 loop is CASSVYDSLMNTEAFF. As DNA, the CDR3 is TGTGCCAGCAGTGTGTATGACAGTCTTATGAACACTGAAGCTTTCTTT.

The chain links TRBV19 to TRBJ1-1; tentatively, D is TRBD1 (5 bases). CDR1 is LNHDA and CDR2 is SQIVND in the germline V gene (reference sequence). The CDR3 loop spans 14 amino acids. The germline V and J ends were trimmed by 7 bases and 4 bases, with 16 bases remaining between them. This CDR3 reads CASTLRSGRTEAFF. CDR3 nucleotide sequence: TGTGCCAGTACCTTAAGGTCGGGACGCACTGAAGCTTTCTTT.

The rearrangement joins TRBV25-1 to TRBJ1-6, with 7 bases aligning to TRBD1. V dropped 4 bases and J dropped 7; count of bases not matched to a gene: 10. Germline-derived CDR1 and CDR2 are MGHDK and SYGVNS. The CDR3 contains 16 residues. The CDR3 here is CASSATGTAGNSPLHF. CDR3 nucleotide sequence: TGTGCCAGCAGTGCAACTGGGACAGCTGGGAATTCACCCCTCCACTTT.

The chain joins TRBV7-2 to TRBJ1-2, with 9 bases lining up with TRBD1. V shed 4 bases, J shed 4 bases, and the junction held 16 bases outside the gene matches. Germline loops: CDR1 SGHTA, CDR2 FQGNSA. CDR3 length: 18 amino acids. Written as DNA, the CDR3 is TGTGCCAGCAGCTCCCAAACAGGGGGCCCCAAACCCACCTATGGCTACACCTTC. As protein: CASSSQTGGPKPTYGYTF.

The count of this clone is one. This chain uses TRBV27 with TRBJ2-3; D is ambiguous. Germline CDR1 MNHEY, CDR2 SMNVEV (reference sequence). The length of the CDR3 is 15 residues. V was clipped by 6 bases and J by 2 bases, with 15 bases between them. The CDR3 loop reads CASSQATVTTDTQYF. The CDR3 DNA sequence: TGTGCCAGCAGCCAGGCCACAGTTACCACAGATACGCAGTATTTT.

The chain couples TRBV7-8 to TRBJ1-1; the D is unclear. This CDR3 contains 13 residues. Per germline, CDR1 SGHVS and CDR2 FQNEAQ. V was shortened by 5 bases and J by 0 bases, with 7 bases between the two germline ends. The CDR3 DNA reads TGTGCCAGCAGCCTCCGCATGAACACTGAAGCTTTCTTT. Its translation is CASSLRMNTEAFF.

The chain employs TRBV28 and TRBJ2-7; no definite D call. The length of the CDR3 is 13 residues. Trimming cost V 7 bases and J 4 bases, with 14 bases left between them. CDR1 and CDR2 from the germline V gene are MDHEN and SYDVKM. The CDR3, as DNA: TGTGCCAGCACCATCGGACCGGCTTACGAGCAGTACTTC. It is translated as CASTIGPAYEQYF.

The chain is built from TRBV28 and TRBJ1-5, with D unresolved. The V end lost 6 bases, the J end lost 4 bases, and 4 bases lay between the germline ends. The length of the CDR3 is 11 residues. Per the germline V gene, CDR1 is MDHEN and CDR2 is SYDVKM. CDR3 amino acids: CASSQNQPQHF. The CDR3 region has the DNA TGTGCCAGCAGCCAGAATCAGCCCCAGCATTTT.

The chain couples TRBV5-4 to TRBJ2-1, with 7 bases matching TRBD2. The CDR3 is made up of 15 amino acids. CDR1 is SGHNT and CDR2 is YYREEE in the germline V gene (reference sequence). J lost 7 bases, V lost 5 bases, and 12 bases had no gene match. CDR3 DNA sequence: TGTGCCAGCAGTTCTGGGAGGGTCCAAGGGAATGAGCAGTTCTTC. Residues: CASSSGRVQGNEQFF.

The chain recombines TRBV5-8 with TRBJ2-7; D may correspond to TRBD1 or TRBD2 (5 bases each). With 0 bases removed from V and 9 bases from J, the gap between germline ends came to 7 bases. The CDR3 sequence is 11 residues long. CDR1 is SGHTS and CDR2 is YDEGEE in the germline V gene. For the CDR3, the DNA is TGTGCCAGCAGCTTGGTCGGGGCGCAGTACTTC. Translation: CASSLVGAQYF.

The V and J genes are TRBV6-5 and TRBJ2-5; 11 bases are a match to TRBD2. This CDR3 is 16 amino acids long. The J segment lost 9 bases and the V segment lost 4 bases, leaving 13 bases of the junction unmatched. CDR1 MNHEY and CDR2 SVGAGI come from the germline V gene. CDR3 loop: CASSSSLAGAPPAQYF. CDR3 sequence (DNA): TGTGCCAGCAGTTCGTCACTAGCGGGGGCTCCCCCGGCCCAGTACTTC.

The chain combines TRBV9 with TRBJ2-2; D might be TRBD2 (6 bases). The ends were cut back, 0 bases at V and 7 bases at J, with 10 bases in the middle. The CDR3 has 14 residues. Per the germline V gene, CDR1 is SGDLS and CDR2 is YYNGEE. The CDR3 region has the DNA TGTGCCAGCAGCGTAGGTGTGGGAGGCGGGGAGCTGTTTTTT. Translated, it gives CASSVGVGGGELFF.

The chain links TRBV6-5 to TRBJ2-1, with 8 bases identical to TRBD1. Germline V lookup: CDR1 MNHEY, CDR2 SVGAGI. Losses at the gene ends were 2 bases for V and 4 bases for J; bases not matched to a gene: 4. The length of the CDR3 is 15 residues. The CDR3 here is CASSYRQGAYNEQFF. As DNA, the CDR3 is TGTGCCAGCAGTTACCGGCAGGGGGCTTACAATGAGCAGTTCTTC.

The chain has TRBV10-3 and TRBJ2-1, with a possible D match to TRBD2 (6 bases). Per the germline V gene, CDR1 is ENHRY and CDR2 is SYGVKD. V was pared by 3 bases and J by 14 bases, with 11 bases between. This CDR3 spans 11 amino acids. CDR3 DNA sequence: TGTGCCATCAGTGAAACGGGGGTGAAGTTCTTC. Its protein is CAISETGVKFF.